This TCR beta chain was found in a study of blood T cell repertoires in COVID-19. Some clones are missing from TCRdb's copy, which holds only in-frame ones; the method was immunoSEQ multiplex PCR. The sample records 200,000 or so clones, about nine tenths being singletons. Germline loops: CDR1 LGHNA, CDR2 YSLEER. Trimming stripped 0 bases from V and 0 bases from J, with 11 bases between. The CDR3 sequence is 17 residues long. This TCR was recovered from a woman aged 25 to 39 who had recovered from COVID-19. The chain has TRBV4-3 and TRBJ2-2, with D unresolved. Sample: PBMCs or T cells enriched from blood (not recorded which). The CDR3 loop reads CASSQDSRQANTGELFF. Written as DNA, the CDR3 is TGCGCCAGCAGCCAAGATTCACGGCAGGCGAACACCGGGGAGCTGTTTTTT.